This T cell receptor beta chain originates from a study of blood T cell repertoires in COVID-19. Study as a whole: Acute and convalescent COVID-19 specimens originated in the United States, Italy and Spain. In each case, the material was cDNA or gDNA derived from T cells, B-cell-depleted T cells, or PBMCs.

In the study's own analysis: Reference gene primer amplification gave estimated nucleated cell counts. TCRdb's table, derived via immunoSEQ multiplex PCR, lists solely in-frame clones and lacks some. Clone size and V and J calls were adopted from that table, with D and trimming inferred from the DNA. Of about 94,000 clones detected, approximately 84% appear once; the ten largest clones hold approximately 6.5%. The sequence derives from a man aged 55 to 70 with acute or convalescent COVID-19. Source material: peripheral blood.

The CDR3 spells CASRSSGADSTEAFF. In DNA form, the CDR3 reads TGCGCCAGCAGATCCTCAGGGGCGGATAGCACTGAAGCTTTCTTT. The chain combines TRBV5-1 with TRBJ1-1; TRBD1 is a possible D gene (6 bases). Trimming left V 5 bases short and J 4 bases short, with 18 bases between. From germline, CDR1 is SGHRS and CDR2 YFSETQ. The CDR3 is made up of 15 amino acids.